These T cell receptor beta chains were read from a single sample in a study of T-cell memory formation after mild COVID-19. TCRdb reprocessed the 5' RACE reads with MiXCR, giving one entry per CDR3 protein. Altogether around 430,000 distinct CDR3 sequences are present, 16% being singletons, with the ten largest covering about a fifth. The sample comprised PBMCs or a T cell subset sorted from them (not recorded which). Receptors were obtained from a young man who had mild COVID-19 (a few samples of this study predate the infection). Cell type and time point are not known. CDR3s include the opening cysteine and the closing phenylalanine or tryptophan. Each record gives: V gene, J gene, clone size, D gene, CDR3 protein, CDR3 DNA. A D gene is named only where the DNA matches it firmly. The listing skips clone size in some rows; elsewhere it reads once, few, many or a size class.

TRBV4-2	TRBJ1-4	NA	NA	CASSQDGKHNEKLFF	TGTGCCAGCAGCCAAGATGGGAAACATAATGAAAAACTGTTTTTT
TRBV7-2	TRBJ2-1	NA	NA	CASSPRLDEQFF	TGTGCCAGCAGCCCCCGTCTCGATGAGCAGTTCTTC
TRBV28	TRBJ1-2	few	NA	CASTPPRTNYGYTF	TGTGCCAGCACTCCTCCCCGTACTAACTATGGCTACACCTTC
TRBV24-1	TRBJ2-6	NA	NA	CATSRPGANVLTF	TGTGCCACCAGCCGGCCTGGGGCCAACGTCCTGACTTTC
TRBV11-3	TRBJ1-1	NA	NA	CASSPGGANTEAFF	TGTGCCAGCAGTCCCGGCGGTGCGAACACTGAAGCTTTCTTT
TRBV5-6	TRBJ2-3	few	NA	CASSSSQGSNTQYF	TGTGCCAGCAGCTCCTCACAGGGCTCGAATACGCAGTATTTT
TRBV6-2/TRBV6-3	TRBJ1-5	NA	NA	CASRKGQRGQPQHF	TGTGCCAGCAGAAAGGGGCAGAGGGGTCAGCCCCAGCATTTT
TRBV6-2/TRBV6-3	TRBJ2-7	NA	NA	CASTLGRRGGEQYF	TGTGCCAGCACCCTAGGGAGGAGGGGCGGCGAGCAGTACTTC
TRBV20-1	TRBJ2-2	NA	NA	CSASSDRTGELFF	TGCAGTGCTAGTTCGGACCGCACCGGGGAGCTGTTTTTT
TRBV6-5	TRBJ1-5	few	NA	CASSYSNMGQPQHF	TGTGCCAGCAGTTACTCGAATATGGGACAGCCCCAGCATTTT
TRBV20-1	TRBJ2-1	few	NA	CSAKDTEQFF	TGCAGTGCTAAGGATACGGAGCAGTTCTTC